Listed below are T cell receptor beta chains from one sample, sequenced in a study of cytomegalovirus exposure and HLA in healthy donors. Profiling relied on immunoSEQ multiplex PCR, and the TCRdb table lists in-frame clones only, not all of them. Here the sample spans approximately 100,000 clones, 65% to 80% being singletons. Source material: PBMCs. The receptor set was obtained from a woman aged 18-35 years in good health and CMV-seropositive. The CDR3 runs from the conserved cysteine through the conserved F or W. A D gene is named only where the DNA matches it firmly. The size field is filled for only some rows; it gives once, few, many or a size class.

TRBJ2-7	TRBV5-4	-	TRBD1	CASSLDGTAPEYF	TGTGCCAGCAGCTTGGATGGGACAGCTCCGGAGTACTTC
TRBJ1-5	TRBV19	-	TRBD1	CASSTTLPGQGMGNQPQHF	TGTGCCAGTAGTACCACACTTCCTGGACAGGGTATGGGGAATCAGCCCCAGCATTTT
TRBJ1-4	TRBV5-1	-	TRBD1	CASSLGQGYPKLFF	TGCGCCAGCAGCCTTGGACAGGGGTACCCCAAACTGTTTTTT
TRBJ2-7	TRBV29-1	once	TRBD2	CSVGGLAGVYEQYF	TGCAGCGTGGGGGGACTAGCGGGAGTCTACGAGCAGTACTTC
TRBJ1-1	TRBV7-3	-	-	CASSETGRTRGNTEAFF	TGTGCCAGCAGCGAAACCGGACGGACAAGGGGGAACACTGAAGCTTTCTTT
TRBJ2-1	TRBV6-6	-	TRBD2	CASRHPGLGDNEQFF	TGTGCCAGCAGACACCCGGGACTAGGAGACAATGAGCAGTTCTTC
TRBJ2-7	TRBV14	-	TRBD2	CASSRSGVRREQYF	TGTGCCAGCAGCCGTAGCGGGGTCCGGCGGGAGCAGTACTTC
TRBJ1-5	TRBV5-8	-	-	CASNSGQHSNQPQHF	TGTGCCAGCAACTCTGGACAGCATAGCAATCAGCCCCAGCATTTT
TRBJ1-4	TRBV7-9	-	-	CASSLRGSATNEKLFF	TGTGCCAGCAGCTTAAGGGGATCTGCAACTAATGAAAAACTGTTTTTT
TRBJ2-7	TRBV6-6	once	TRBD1	CASSPLRDRDLGQYF	TGTGCCAGCAGTCCACTCCGGGACAGGGATTTAGGGCAGTACTTC
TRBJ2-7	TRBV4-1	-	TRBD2	CASSRGTNYEQYF	TGCGCCAGCAGTCGCGGGACTAACTACGAGCAGTACTTC
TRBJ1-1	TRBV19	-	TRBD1	CASSLTRNRGKAFF	TGTGCCAGTAGTCTCACAAGGAACAGGGGAAAAGCTTTCTTT
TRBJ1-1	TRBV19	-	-	CASSTRGMSAFF	TGTGCCAGTAGTACCAGGGGAATGAGCGCTTTCTTT
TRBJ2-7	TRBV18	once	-	CASSRSAGSDSYEQYF	TGTGCCAGCTCACGCAGCGCCGGTTCGGACTCCTACGAGCAGTACTTC
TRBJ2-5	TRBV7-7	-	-	CASSLEGGTQYF	TGTGCTAGCAGCTTAGAGGGAGGGACCCAGTACTTC
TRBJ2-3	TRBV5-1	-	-	CASRKFRGSTDTQYF	TGCGCCAGCAGAAAGTTTCGGGGGAGCACAGATACGCAGTATTTT
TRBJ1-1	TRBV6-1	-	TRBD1	CASSELGQVMNTEAFF	TGTGCCAGCAGTGAATTAGGACAGGTCATGAACACTGAAGCTTTCTTT
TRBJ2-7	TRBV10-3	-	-	CATSPQGIDEQYF	TGTGCCACCTCCCCCCAGGGGATCGACGAGCAGTACTTC
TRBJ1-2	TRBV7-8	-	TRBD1	CASSYRGRDGYTF	TGTGCCAGCAGCTACAGGGGTAGGGATGGCTACACCTTC
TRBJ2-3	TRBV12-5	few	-	CASGQDTSRAQYF	TGTGCTAGTGGTCAAGATACTAGCCGTGCGCAGTATTTT
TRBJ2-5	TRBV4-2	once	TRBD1	CASSAWTGGQETQYF	TGTGCCAGCAGCGCCTGGACAGGGGGCCAAGAGACCCAGTACTTC
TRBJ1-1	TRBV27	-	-	CASSLTQGWDTEAFF	TGTGCCAGCAGTCTAACACAGGGATGGGACACTGAAGCTTTCTTT
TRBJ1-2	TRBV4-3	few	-	CASSQDPTTVGGHGYTF	TGCGCCAGCAGCCAAGATCCCACCACGGTTGGAGGCCATGGCTACACCTTC
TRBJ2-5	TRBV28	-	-	CASRIGIETQYF	TGTGCCAGCAGAATTGGCATCGAGACCCAGTACTTC
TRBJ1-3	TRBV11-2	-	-	CASSFRGWTASGNTIYF	TGTGCCAGCAGCTTTCGGGGCTGGACAGCCTCTGGAAACACCATATATTTT
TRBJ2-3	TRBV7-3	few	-	CASSFFGDTQYF	TGTGCCAGCAGCTTTTTCGGAGATACGCAGTATTTT
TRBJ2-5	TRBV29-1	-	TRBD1	CSVEPGQGETQYF	TGCAGCGTTGAGCCGGGACAGGGGGAGACCCAGTACTTC
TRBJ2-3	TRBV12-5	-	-	CASGLVVSRSTDTQYF	TGTGCTAGTGGTTTGGTAGTAAGTCGGAGCACAGATACGCAGTATTTT
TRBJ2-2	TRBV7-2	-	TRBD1	CASSLNLQGATGELFF	TGTGCCAGCAGCTTGAACTTACAGGGGGCCACCGGGGAGCTGTTTTTT
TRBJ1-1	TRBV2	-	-	CASSGRAEAFF	TGTGCCAGCAGTGGCAGGGCAGAAGCTTTCTTT
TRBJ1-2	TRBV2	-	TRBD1	CASGGQSFNYGYTF	TGTGCCAGCGGGGGACAGAGCTTTAACTATGGCTACACCTTC
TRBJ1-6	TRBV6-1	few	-	CASSEASQYNSPLHF	TGTGCCAGCAGTGAAGCAAGTCAGTATAATTCACCCCTCCACTTT
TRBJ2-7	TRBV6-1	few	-	CASSEVRAVSYEQYF	TGTGCCAGCAGTGAGGTCAGGGCAGTTTCCTACGAGCAGTACTTC
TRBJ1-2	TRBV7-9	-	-	CASSFPRGGKGRPNYGYTF	TGTGCCAGCAGCTTTCCAAGGGGGGGAAAAGGTCGACCTAACTATGGCTACACCTTC
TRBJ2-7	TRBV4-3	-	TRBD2	CASSQETSGFSYEQYF	TGCGCCAGCAGCCAAGAGACTAGCGGGTTCTCCTACGAGCAGTACTTC
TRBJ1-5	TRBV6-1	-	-	CASNLRENQPQHF	TGTGCCAGCAATCTACGGGAAAATCAGCCCCAGCATTTT
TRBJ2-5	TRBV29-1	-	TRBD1	CSARTGRETQYF	TGCAGCGCTAGGACAGGGCGGGAGACCCAGTACTTC
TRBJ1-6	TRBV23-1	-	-	CASSQSKVGQQNSPLHF	TGCGCCAGCAGTCAATCGAAAGTTGGGCAGCAGAATTCACCCCTCCACTTT
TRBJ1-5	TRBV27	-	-	CASRSLGLFGQPQHF	TGTGCCAGCAGATCACTCGGGTTATTTGGTCAGCCCCAGCATTTT
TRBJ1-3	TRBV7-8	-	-	CASSFGGAFGNTIYF	TGTGCCAGCAGCTTCGGGGGGGCCTTTGGAAACACCATATATTTT
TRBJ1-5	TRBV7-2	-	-	CASSHQGTQPQHF	TGTGCCAGCAGCCACCAGGGGACTCAGCCCCAGCATTTT
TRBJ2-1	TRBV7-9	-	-	CASSTTQELSYNEQFF	TGTGCCAGCAGCACTACACAGGAGCTATCCTACAATGAGCAGTTCTTC